Following are 22 T cell receptor beta chains from one sample sequenced in a study of blood T cell repertoires in COVID-19. Only in-frame clones appear in the TCRdb table, and some are missing; sequencing was by immunoSEQ multiplex PCR. The sample has approximately 180,000 clones, approximately 83% seen once. The sample consisted of peripheral blood. Source of these receptors: a man between 60 and 75 years old with acute or convalescent COVID-19.

The chain combines TRBV29-1 with TRBJ1-4; 8 bases map to TRBD1. The V gene end was trimmed by 3 bases and the J gene end by 4 bases; junction bases not matched to a gene: 10. The length of the CDR3 is 16 residues. Germline V gene sequence: CDR1 SQVTM, CDR2 ANQGSEA. The CDR3 DNA reads TGCAGCGTTGAGGAATCGAGACAGGGGATTAATGAAAAACTGTTTTTT. Residues: CSVEESRQGINEKLFF.

The chain links TRBV19 to TRBJ2-7, with 7 bases identical to TRBD2. Trimming removed 6 bases from V and 2 bases from J; junction bases left unmatched: 10. Germline V CDR1 and CDR2: LNHDA, SQIVND (reference sequence). The CDR3 loop spans 15 amino acids. The CDR3 DNA reads as TGTGCCAGTAGAGGCGGGGAGGCGGGGGCCTACGAGCAGTACTTC. It codes for CASRGGEAGAYEQYF.

The chain is built from TRBV2 and TRBJ2-7; D call uncertain. The CDR3 consists of 11 residues. V was shortened by 9 bases and J by 6 bases, with 12 bases between the two germline ends. Germline assignment: CDR1 SNHLY and CDR2 FYNNEI. As DNA, the CDR3 is TGTGCCAGTCGGCGGTTCACCGAGCAGTACTTC. Protein sequence: CASRRFTEQYF.

The CDR3 DNA sequence: TGTGCCAGCAGCAAGACCCGGGACAGGGACAGAGGCTACACCTTC. Amino acid sequence: CASSKTRDRDRGYTF. The chain joins TRBV7-2 to TRBJ1-2; TRBD1 aligns across 9 bases. There are 15 residues in the CDR3. V lost 5 bases, J lost 8 bases, and 12 bases stayed unmatched. Germline V CDR1 and CDR2: SGHTA, FQGNSA.

The chain couples TRBV3-1 (or the pseudogene TRBV3-2) to TRBJ2-7; 7 nucleotides agree with TRBD2. This CDR3 comprises 15 residues. Germline V gene lookup returns CDR1 LGHDT and CDR2 YNNKEL (reference sequence). The junction had 8 bases not matched to a gene; V was cut back by 0 bases and J by 6 bases. The CDR3 loop reads CASSQEEGGPFEQYF. The DNA for the CDR3 is TGTGCCAGCAGCCAAGAGGAGGGAGGGCCTTTCGAGCAGTACTTC.

The J gene is TRBJ2-5, the V gene TRBV7-8; TRBD2 aligns across 8 bases. Germline values: CDR1 SGHVS, CDR2 FQNEAQ. V shed 5 bases, J shed 6 bases, and the junction held 8 bases outside the gene matches. The CDR3 has 14 residues. The CDR3 loop is CASSPSGWGQTQYF. In nucleotides, the CDR3 is TGTGCCAGCAGCCCTAGCGGGTGGGGGCAGACCCAGTACTTC.

The chain couples TRBV7-9 to TRBJ1-1, with D possibly TRBD1 on 6 matching bases. V lost 1 base to trimming and J lost 4 bases, with 13 bases between them. Germline loops: CDR1 SEHNR, CDR2 FQNEAQ (reference sequence). The CDR3 consists of 15 residues. In DNA, the CDR3 is TGTGCCAGCAGCTTAGGGTACAGGGATGCCACTGAAGCTTTCTTT. Translated, it gives CASSLGYRDATEAFF.

The V and J genes are TRBV7-8 and TRBJ2-7; 7 nucleotides agree with TRBD1. V lost 1 base, J lost 6 bases, and 9 bases stayed unmatched. CDR1 is SGHVS, CDR2 FQNEAQ, per germline. The CDR3 is 15 amino acids. For the CDR3, the DNA is TGTGCCAGCAGCTTAGAGGGGGCAGGACAAGTCGAGCAGTACTTC. Its translation: CASSLEGAGQVEQYF.

Comments on this clone: Additional DNA sequences in this sample encode the identical CDR3. The V call is TRBV3-1 (or the pseudogene TRBV3-2), the J call TRBJ1-2; D is unclear. From germline, CDR1 is LGHDT and CDR2 YNNKEL (reference sequence). The CDR3 length is 15 residues. V was shortened by 0 bases and J by 0 bases, with 8 bases between the two germline ends. The CDR3 DNA sequence: TGTGCCAGCAGCCAAGACTACGTGGCTAACTATGGCTACACCTTC. Encoded protein: CASSQDYVANYGYTF.

The chain combines TRBV3-1 (or the pseudogene TRBV3-2) with TRBJ1-2; D is unresolved. Germline values: CDR1 LGHDT, CDR2 YNNKEL (reference sequence). This CDR3 has 13 residues. Trimming pared 3 bases from V and 6 bases from J, leaving 11 bases between. The CDR3 region is CASSQHAGNGYTF. The CDR3 region has the DNA TGTGCCAGCAGCCAGCACGCAGGTAATGGCTACACCTTC.

This sequence joins TRBV6-5 and TRBJ2-3; D not resolved. V was pared by 10 bases and J by 2 bases, with 7 bases between. This CDR3 has 11 residues. Germline values: CDR1 MNHEY, CDR2 SVGAGI. CDR3: CATQLTDTQYF. In nucleotides, the CDR3 is TGTGCCACCCAACTCACAGATACGCAGTATTTT.

V usage is TRBV25-1 and J usage is TRBJ1-2, with a possible D match to TRBD1 (6 bases). The CDR3 covers 16 residues. The ends were cut back, 5 bases at V and 0 bases at J, with 16 bases in the middle. The germline V gene encodes CDR1 MGHDK and CDR2 SYGVNS. The CDR3 nucleotides are TGTGCCAGCAGTCAGATGACGACAGGTTCTAACTATGGCTACACCTTC. It yields the protein CASSQMTTGSNYGYTF.

J is TRBJ1-4 and V is TRBV6-1; maybe TRBD1 (6 bases). CDR3 length equals 14 residues. The germline CDR1 and CDR2 sequences are MNHNS and SASEGT. V dropped 2 bases and J dropped 4 bases, with 8 bases sitting between them. The chain's CDR3 is CASSEMDSNEKLFF. The DNA for the CDR3 is TGTGCCAGCAGTGAAATGGACAGTAATGAAAAACTGTTTTTT.

The chain joins TRBV15 to TRBJ2-7; D might be TRBD1 (7 bases). Germline assignment: CDR1 LNHNV and CDR2 YYDKDF (reference sequence). This CDR3 has 15 amino acids. Deletions cut 3 bases from V and 2 bases from J, with 14 bases between. This CDR3 reads CATSRGQTGAYEQYF. CDR3 bases: TGTGCCACCAGCAGGGGACAGACGGGGGCCTACGAGCAGTACTTC.

The chain couples TRBV7-9 to TRBJ1-6; D not resolved. The CDR3 is made up of 15 amino acids. Germline CDR1 and CDR2: SEHNR and FQNEAQ (reference sequence). V was cut by 5 bases and J by 7 bases, with 15 bases left in between. CDR3: CASSPREGRNSPLHF. The CDR3 bases are TGTGCCAGCAGCCCCCGTGAAGGGAGGAATTCACCCCTCCACTTT.

A single count supports this clone. The rearrangement uses TRBV18 and TRBJ2-2; tentatively, D is TRBD1 (6 bases). The CDR3 length is 17 residues. Trimming took 3 bases from V and 0 from J, leaving 14 bases between them. Germline V gene lookup returns CDR1 KGHSH and CDR2 LQKENI. CDR3 residues: CASSPISPGANTGELFF. CDR3 sequence (DNA): TGTGCCAGCTCACCTATTTCCCCAGGGGCGAACACCGGGGAGCTGTTTTTT.

The V gene is TRBV29-1, the J gene TRBJ2-5; 7 bases map to TRBD1. From germline, CDR1 is SQVTM and CDR2 ANQGSEA. There are 13 residues in the CDR3. Trimming took 2 bases from V and 5 from J; bases not matched to a gene: 5. The DNA of the CDR3 is TGCAGCGTTGAACCAGTAGGGGGCGAGACCCAGTACTTC. Residues: CSVEPVGGETQYF.

The V gene is TRBV6-1, the J gene TRBJ2-1; perhaps TRBD2 as D (6 bases). The germline V gene has CDR1 MNHNS and CDR2 SASEGT. Trimming stripped 3 bases from V and 10 bases from J, with 16 bases between. The CDR3 contains 14 residues. CDR3 amino acids: CASSEDGGSREQFF. The CDR3, as DNA: TGTGCCAGCAGTGAGGACGGGGGATCGCGGGAGCAGTTCTTC.

The chain uses TRBV19 and TRBJ2-1, with 7 nucleotides matching TRBD2. CDR1 and CDR2 (germline): LNHDA, SQIVND (reference sequence). The CDR3 sequence is 14 residues long. Losses at the gene ends were 1 base for V and 8 bases for J; bases not matched to a gene: 5. The CDR3, as DNA: TGTGCCAGTAGTATAGTACGGGAGGACGATGAGCAGTTCTTC. The encoded protein is CASSIVREDDEQFF. The complete variable domain, with remaining parts taken from reference TRBV19 and TRBJ2-1, reads DGGITQSPKYLFRKEGQNVTLSCEQNLNHDAMYWYRQDPGQGLRLIYYSQIVNDFQKGDIAEGYSVSREKKESFPLTVTSAQKNPTAFYLCASSIVREDDEQFFGPGTRLTVL.

With respect to this clone: The junction departs from the called germline gene at one end, perhaps through a read error. The J gene is TRBJ2-1, the V gene TRBV7-9; possible D gene TRBD2, 5 bases. CDR1 SEHNR and CDR2 FQNEAQ come from the germline V gene (reference sequence). This CDR3 contains 13 residues. CDR3 region: CASSSRGNNGQFF. The DNA for the CDR3 is TGTGCCAGCAGCAGTAGAGGGAACAATGGGCAGTTCTTC.

The rearrangement joins TRBV7-2 to TRBJ1-5; 9 nucleotides align to TRBD1. The CDR3 length is 15 residues. In germline, CDR1 is SGHTA, CDR2 FQGNSA. Trimming removed 5 bases from V and 1 base from J; junction bases left unmatched: 3. The CDR3 DNA follows: TGTGCCAGCAGCCTGGACAGGGGAAGCAATCAGCCCCAGCATTTT. Its translation: CASSLDRGSNQPQHF.

The chain joins TRBV7-9 to TRBJ1-4, with 9 bases aligning to TRBD1. The J segment lost 5 bases and the V segment lost 5 bases, leaving 6 bases of the junction unmatched. CDR3 length: 15 residues. Germline-derived CDR1 and CDR2 are SEHNR and FQNEAQ (reference sequence). The CDR3 DNA reads as TGTGCCAGCAGCCCCGGACAGGGGCACAATGAAAAACTGTTTTTT. Its translation: CASSPGQGHNEKLFF.